The 5 T cell receptor beta chains given below trace back to one sample, sequenced in a study of blood T cells in healthy people across ages. The second PCR ran roughly 6 to 11 cycles with a sample-barcoded 5' primer and J-beta primers. Using its own MiXCR run on the 5' RACE reads, TCRdb lists one record per CDR3 protein. The sample contains approximately 880,000 distinct CDR3 sequences, about 44% of which appear only once. Sequencing input: blood. Every receptor here comes from a man aged 25-45 years in good health.

This chain links TRBV9 with TRBJ2-1, with 9 bases fitting TRBD1. Germline V gene lookup returns CDR1 SGDLS and CDR2 YYNGEE. There are 14 residues in the CDR3. V lost 3 bases, J lost 9 bases, and 7 bases stayed unmatched. The CDR3 loop is CASSGRDRVIEQFF. DNA for the CDR3: TGTGCCAGCAGCGGCCGGGACAGGGTCATTGAGCAGTTCTTC.

The chain is built from TRBV7-2 and TRBJ2-5, with a possible D match to TRBD1 (5 bases). Trimming removed 5 bases from V and 0 bases from J, with 13 bases in between. CDR1 is SGHTA and CDR2 is FQGNSA in the germline V gene. CDR3 length equals 15 residues. This chain's CDR3 is CASSLDRAYQETQYF. Here the CDR3 DNA reads TGTGCCAGCAGCCTCGACAGAGCGTACCAAGAGACCCAGTACTTC.

This sequence joins TRBV11-2 and TRBJ2-7; 10 bases map to TRBD2. This CDR3 has 15 amino acids. Losses at the gene ends were 6 bases for V and 3 bases for J; bases not matched to a gene: 8. The germline V gene encodes CDR1 SGHAT and CDR2 FQNNGV. This chain's CDR3 is CASSLGLARDYEQYF. For the CDR3, the DNA is TGTGCCAGCAGTTTGGGACTAGCGCGGGACTACGAGCAGTACTTC.

This clonotype appeared many times. The rearrangement links TRBV2 to TRBJ2-7; D gene unclear. V lost 6 bases, J lost 0 bases, and 18 bases lay in between. This CDR3 is 16 amino acids long. Germline CDR1 SNHLY, CDR2 FYNNEI. CDR3 nucleotide sequence: TGTGCCAGCAGGGCCCGACTCGTTCAGAGCTCCTACGAGCAGTACTTC. Translating it yields CASRARLVQSSYEQYF.

This sequence joins TRBV20-1 and TRBJ1-6; D is ambiguous. The CDR3 covers 15 residues. Germline CDR1 reads DFQATT; CDR2 reads SNEGSKA (reference sequence). Trimming stripped 6 bases from V and 4 bases from J, with 16 bases between. CDR3 DNA sequence: TGCAGTGCCCTACAAACAGCCTTTTATAATTCACCCCTCCACTTT. It is translated as CSALQTAFYNSPLHF.